The 9 T cell receptor beta chains reported below all come from one sample, sequenced in a study of T cell clonotyping in hematopoietic cell transplantation. Time point in this sample: recipient sample about 28 days before transplant, after cytoreduction. Sequencing was performed with immunoSEQ multiplex PCR; in TCRdb, only in-frame clones are kept and a portion is missing. In the table there are about 69,000 clones, about 95% of which are singletons. The sample in question was peripheral blood mononuclear cells, obtained before stem cell transplant. These receptor sequences come from a woman aged 50 to 60 with acute myeloid leukemia. Some clones in this sample may be carry-over from other donors' samples.

The V and J genes are TRBV29-1 and TRBJ1-5, with D possibly being TRBD1 (5 bases). The CDR3 consists of 15 residues. Germline-derived CDR1 and CDR2 are SQVTM and ANQGSEA. Between the trimmed V and J ends, which lost 5 bases and 0 bases, there was a span of 14 bases. The CDR3 loop is CSVSQGGYSNQPQHF. CDR3 in DNA: TGCAGCGTTAGCCAGGGTGGGTATAGCAATCAGCCCCAGCATTTT.

The gene calls are TRBV27 and TRBJ2-7; 9 bases align to TRBD2. Trimming removed 7 bases from V and 7 bases from J; junction bases left unmatched: 8. The CDR3 sequence is 13 residues long. Germline loops: CDR1 MNHEY, CDR2 SMNVEV (reference sequence). CDR3: CASTDLAGWEQYF. The CDR3 DNA is TGTGCCAGCACCGATCTAGCGGGATGGGAGCAGTACTTC.

V is TRBV19 and J is TRBJ1-5, with no clear D. The CDR3 is made up of 14 amino acids. The germline V and J ends were trimmed by 3 bases and 12 bases, with 18 bases remaining between them. CDR1 LNHDA and CDR2 SQIVND come from the germline V gene (reference sequence). CDR3 coding DNA: TGTGCCAGTAGTATCCCTGGGCGGGTCGGGCTCCAGCATTTT. Translation gives CASSIPGRVGLQHF. The variable domain in full, with the rest retrieved from reference TRBV19 and TRBJ1-5, is DGGITQSPKYLFRKEGQNVTLSCEQNLNHDAMYWYRQDPGQGLRLIYYSQIVNDFQKGDIAEGYSVSREKKESFPLTVTSAQKNPTAFYLCASSIPGRVGLQHFGDGTRLSIL.

The chain recombines TRBV2 with TRBJ2-3, with D perhaps matching TRBD1 or TRBD2 (5 bases each). V lost 4 bases and J 2 bases, leaving 10 bases between the germline ends. The CDR3 spans 14 residues. CDR1 and CDR2 from the germline V gene are SNHLY and FYNNEI. The CDR3, as DNA: TGTGCCAGCAGTGTGGACGGGGCCACAGATACGCAGTATTTT. Protein: CASSVDGATDTQYF.

The chain has TRBV7-8 and TRBJ2-7; 10 nucleotides agree with TRBD2. V lost 6 bases and J lost 4; bases outside the gene matches: 12. The CDR3 consists of 16 residues. Germline V gene data show CDR1 as SGHVS and CDR2 as FQNEAQ. DNA of the CDR3: TGTGCCAGCAGACCTACCGTCCTAGCGGGAGTATACGAGCAGTACTTC. This translates into CASRPTVLAGVYEQYF. Based on the CDR3 plus reference TRBV7-8 and TRBJ2-7, the full variable domain is GAGVSQSPRYKVAKRGQDVALRCDPISGHVSLFWYQQALGQGPEFLTYFQNEAQLDKSGLPSDRFFAERPEGSVSTLKIQRTQQEDSAVYLCASRPTVLAGVYEQYFGPGTRLTVT.

This clone came up a few times. The chain joins TRBV5-6 to TRBJ1-3, with 9 bases lining up with TRBD1. The length of the CDR3 is 17 residues. J gave up 7 bases and V 2 bases, and 13 bases lay outside the gene matches. Germline V gene sequence: CDR1 SGHDT, CDR2 YYEEEE. The CDR3 sequence: CASSFYASGQGRNTIYF. The CDR3 DNA reads TGTGCCAGCAGCTTTTACGCCAGCGGACAGGGGAGGAACACCATATATTTT.

The chain is built from TRBV28 and TRBJ2-7; D gene unclear. The length of the CDR3 is 14 residues. Germline V CDR1 and CDR2: MDHEN, SYDVKM. Trimming removed 7 bases from V and 4 bases from J, with 17 bases in between. The DNA of the CDR3 is TGTGCCAGCACCCCATCCGTTTTCCCATACGAGCAGTACTTC. Protein product: CASTPSVFPYEQYF.

The J gene is TRBJ2-2, the V gene TRBV5-1; TRBD1 agrees at 9 bases. This CDR3 comprises 15 residues. Germline CDR1 and CDR2: SGHRS and YFSETQ. V was clipped by 6 bases and J by 3 bases; unmatched bases: 6. This CDR3 is CASTTQGADTGELFF. The CDR3 bases are TGCGCCAGCACTACACAGGGGGCGGACACCGGGGAGCTGTTTTTT.

This rearrangement joins TRBV9 to TRBJ2-7; 8 positions agree with TRBD1. The germline CDR1 and CDR2 sequences are SGDLS and YYNGEE. The CDR3 sequence is 14 residues long. The V and J ends lost 3 bases and 5 bases, in that order; junction bases with no gene match: 7. The CDR3 reads CASSAGQGRHEQYF. The CDR3 DNA follows: TGTGCCAGCAGCGCAGGACAGGGTCGCCACGAGCAGTACTTC.